This T cell receptor (beta chain) originates from a study of neurological immune-mediated disorders. Whole-study findings and limits: Patients with HTLV-1-associated myelopathy had the highest level of TCR clonal expansion, whereas patients with multiple sclerosis had the lowest level, falling beneath the level found in healthy controls.

Specified time point: technical triplicate 1. Use was made of under 1.1 million CD4+ or CD8+ T cells in sorted libraries. This clonotype was recorded many times. The antigen is undetermined. 5'RACE with 10-nucleotide random UMIs produced the cDNA. Sequencing of 15-18 subjects in each run yielded over 180 million TCR-beta sequences. Each CDR3 protein is one row after TCRdb ran MiXCR on the 5' RACE reads. In the table there are 25,000 or so distinct CDR3 sequences, around 13% of which are singletons. From germline, CDR1 is SGHVS and CDR2 FNYEAQ. The CDR3 sequence is 15 residues long. With V trimmed by 2 bases and J by 9 bases, 12 bases remained unmatched.

This chain links TRBV7-6 with TRBJ2-5; 7 bases are shared with TRBD2. Material for sequencing was CD4+ T cells from blood. This receptor was obtained from a female donor with HTLV-1-associated myelopathy (HAM/TSP). The CDR3 loop reads CASSLRGEGGGPQYF. CDR3 coding DNA: TGTGCCAGCAGCTTACGGGGGGAGGGCGGTGGGCCCCAGTACTTC.